A single TCR beta chain is shown here with its context. V shed 4 bases, J shed 6 bases, and the junction held 14 bases outside the gene matches. Looked up from germline, CDR1 is SGHRS and CDR2 is YFSETQ. This CDR3 has 16 amino acids. This entry belongs to a study of response to subunit inactivated influenza vaccine. One entry per CDR3 protein, called by TCRdb with MiXCR from the RT-PCR reads. The data hold over 800,000 distinct CDR3 sequences, with approximately 21% observed a single time. The V gene is TRBV5-1, the J gene TRBJ1-1; 8 bases fit TRBD1. This receptor was taken from a man aged 45-60 years who received an inactivated influenza vaccine. Source: PBMCs from blood, taken less than 6 days after vaccination. CDR3 region: CASSQGTGRGKAEAFF. The CDR3 DNA reads as TGCGCCAGCAGCCAAGGGACAGGTAGGGGAAAAGCTGAAGCTTTCTTT.